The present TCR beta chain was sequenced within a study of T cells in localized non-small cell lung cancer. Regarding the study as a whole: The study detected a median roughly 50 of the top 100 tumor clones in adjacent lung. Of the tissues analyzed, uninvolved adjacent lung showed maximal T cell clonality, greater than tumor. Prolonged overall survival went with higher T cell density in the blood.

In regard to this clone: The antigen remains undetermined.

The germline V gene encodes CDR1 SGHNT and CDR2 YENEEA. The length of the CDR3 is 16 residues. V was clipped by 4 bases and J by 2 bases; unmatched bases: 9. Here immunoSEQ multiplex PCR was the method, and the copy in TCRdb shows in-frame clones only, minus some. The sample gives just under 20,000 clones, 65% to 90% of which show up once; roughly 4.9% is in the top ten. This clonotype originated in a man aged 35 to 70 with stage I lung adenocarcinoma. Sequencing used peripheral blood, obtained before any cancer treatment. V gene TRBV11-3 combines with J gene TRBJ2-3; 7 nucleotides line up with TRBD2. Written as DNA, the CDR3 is TGTGCCAGCAGCTCGCGAGCGGGGAAGAACACAGATACGCAGTATTTT. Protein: CASSSRAGKNTDTQYF.